The 8 T cell receptor beta chains below all came from one sample that was sequenced in a study of chemoradiotherapy in HPV16-positive cancers. Using immunoSEQ multiplex PCR, the repertoire was profiled, and TCRdb retains in-frame clones only, with some absent. The data contain over 10,000 clones, roughly 70% of them seen just once; the ten biggest clones take up 7% to 8%. Sample collection was performed from a patient who underwent chemoradiotherapy. Receptors originate from a human donor with HPV-associated anogenital cancer.

The gene calls are TRBV4-1 and TRBJ2-7; TRBD1 might be the D (6 bases). The CDR3 covers 15 residues. Germline values: CDR1 MGHRA, CDR2 YSYEKL. Trimming took off 2 bases at V and 3 bases at J, with 14 bases between the two ends. The CDR3 nucleotides read TGCGCCAGCAGCCAATGGGATCTACAGGGCTACGAGCAGTACTTC. It yields the protein CASSQWDLQGYEQYF.

This clone was counted a few times. V usage is TRBV28 and J usage is TRBJ1-5; weak D call: TRBD1 (5 bases). Per germline, CDR1 MDHEN and CDR2 SYDVKM. The CDR3 sequence is 16 residues long. Trimming removed 6 bases at V and 1 base at J, with 16 bases between. CDR3 coding DNA: TGTGCCAGCAGGGTGGCAGGGATGAGAAGCAATCAGCCCCAGCATTTT. It translates to CASRVAGMRSNQPQHF.

This clone is termed medium-sized. The genes are TRBV6-1 and TRBJ2-7; 8 nucleotides line up with TRBD2. V dropped 3 bases and J dropped 6; count of bases not matched to a gene: 4. CDR3 length: 13 residues. CDR1 is MNHNS and CDR2 is SASEGT in the germline V gene. In DNA form, the CDR3 reads TGTGCCAGCAGTGAGCGGGAGGTTCTCGAGCAGTACTTC. Protein sequence: CASSEREVLEQYF.

By proportion, this clone is medium-sized. The chain carries TRBV29-1 and TRBJ2-1; D call uncertain. In germline, CDR1 is SQVTM, CDR2 ANQGSEA. The CDR3 is 13 amino acids. V dropped 5 bases and J dropped 5 bases, with 13 bases sitting between them. The CDR3: CSVSSLADNEQFF. As DNA, the CDR3 is TGCAGCGTTAGTTCCCTCGCCGACAATGAGCAGTTCTTC.

In its sample, this clone was seen once. This chain joins TRBV4-2 and TRBJ2-3; perhaps TRBD1 as D (6 bases). This CDR3 spans 16 amino acids. Germline values: CDR1 LGHNA, CDR2 YNFKEQ. Trimming took off 0 bases at V and 4 bases at J, with 14 bases between the two ends. The CDR3 sequence: CASSQDLGEGADTQYF. CDR3 DNA: TGTGCCAGCAGCCAAGATTTGGGAGAGGGGGCAGATACGCAGTATTTT.

The CDR3 spells CASSLVWHGGLLDNEQFF. The CDR3 DNA sequence: TGTGCCAGCAGCTTGGTTTGGCACGGCGGCCTTCTTGACAATGAGCAGTTCTTC. The rearrangement joins TRBV5-4 to TRBJ2-1; D ambiguous. Trimming removed 0 bases at V and 5 bases at J, with 21 bases between. The germline V gene has CDR1 SGHNT and CDR2 YYREEE (reference sequence). The CDR3 runs to 18 residues.

This clone was detected once. The V gene is TRBV4-3, the J gene TRBJ2-7; maybe TRBD1 (5 bases). This CDR3 is built from 14 residues. CDR1 is LGHNA and CDR2 is YSLEER in the germline V gene. Between the trimmed V and J ends, which lost 0 bases and 3 bases, there was a span of 9 bases. The CDR3 here is CASSQDRDIYEQYF. The CDR3, as DNA: TGCGCCAGCAGCCAAGACAGGGATATCTACGAGCAGTACTTC.

The rearrangement links TRBV18 to TRBJ1-1; no clear D gene. CDR1 is KGHSH and CDR2 is LQKENI in the germline V gene. This CDR3 has 12 amino acids. Trimming removed 5 bases at V and 2 bases at J, with 6 bases between. In DNA, the CDR3 is TGTGCCAGCTCAAAGGCCAACACTGAAGCTTTCTTT. This codes for CASSKANTEAFF.